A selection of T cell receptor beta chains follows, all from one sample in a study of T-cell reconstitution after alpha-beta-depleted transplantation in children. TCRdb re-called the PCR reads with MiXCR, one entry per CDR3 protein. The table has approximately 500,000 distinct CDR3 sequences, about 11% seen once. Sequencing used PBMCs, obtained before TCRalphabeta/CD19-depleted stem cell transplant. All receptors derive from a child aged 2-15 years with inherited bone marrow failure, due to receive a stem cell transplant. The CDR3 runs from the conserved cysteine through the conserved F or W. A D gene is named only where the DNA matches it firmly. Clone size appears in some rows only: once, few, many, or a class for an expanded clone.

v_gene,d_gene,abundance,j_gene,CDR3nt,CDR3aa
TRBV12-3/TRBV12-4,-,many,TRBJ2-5,TGTGCCAGCAGTTTAGAGGATTTCCAAGAGACCCAGTACTTC,CASSLEDFQETQYF
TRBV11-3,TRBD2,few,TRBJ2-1,TGTGCCAGCAGCTTAGGGGTGCTAGCGGGAGGGCCGGGTAATGAGCAGTTCTTC,CASSLGVLAGGPGNEQFF
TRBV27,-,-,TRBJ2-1,TGTGCCAGCGGACATCTCGGGGGCCTCCACAATGAGCAGTTCTTC,CASGHLGGLHNEQFF
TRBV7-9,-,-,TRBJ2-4,TGTGCCAGCAGCGGAGCCGCCTCTGGGACTGTGAGAAACATTCAGTACTTC,CASSGAASGTVRNIQYF
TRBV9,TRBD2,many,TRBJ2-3,TGTGCCAGCAGCGTAGAAGACGGGGGGGCAGATACGCAGTATTTT,CASSVEDGGADTQYF
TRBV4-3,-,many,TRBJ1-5,TGCGCCAGCAGCCAGCTATCGATGGGACAGCCCCAGCATTTT,CASSQLSMGQPQHF
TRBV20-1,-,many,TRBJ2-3,TGCAGTGCCCAGGGACTTAGCACAGATACGCAGTATTTT,CSAQGLSTDTQYF
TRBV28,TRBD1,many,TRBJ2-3,TGTGCCAGCAGGACAGGGTCGGTTAGGGATACGCAGTATTTT,CASRTGSVRDTQYF
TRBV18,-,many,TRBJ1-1,TGTGCCAGCTCACCCCAAGATGGCACGGAAGCTTTCTTT,CASSPQDGTEAFF
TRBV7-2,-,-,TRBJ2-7,TGTGCCAGCAGCTTAAAGGGGCGGGATTTCGGGGAGCAGTACTTC,CASSLKGRDFGEQYF
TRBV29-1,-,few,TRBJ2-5,TGCAGCGTTGAAGAGCCGACTGTCCAAGAGACCCAGTACTTC,CSVEEPTVQETQYF
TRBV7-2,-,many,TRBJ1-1,TGTGCCAGCAGCCTAAGGACGGGACTTGAAGCTTTCTTT,CASSLRTGLEAFF
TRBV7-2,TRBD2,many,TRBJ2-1,TGTGCCAGCAGCTCCGGACTAGACTCCTACAATGAGCAGTTCTTC,CASSSGLDSYNEQFF
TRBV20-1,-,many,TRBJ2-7,TGCAGTGCTAGAGATCGGCGGAACTACGAGCAGTACTTC,CSARDRRNYEQYF
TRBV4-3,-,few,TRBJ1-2,TGCGCCAGCAGCCAAGACGGGAACAGGTTCTATGGCTACACCTTC,CASSQDGNRFYGYTF
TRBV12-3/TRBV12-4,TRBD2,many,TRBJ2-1,TGTGCCAGCAGTCCGAGGACTAGCGGGATCCACAATGAGCAGTTCTTC,CASSPRTSGIHNEQFF
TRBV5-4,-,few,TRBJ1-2,TGTGCCAGCAGCTTGGGACCTCAAGGGTTCACCTTC,CASSLGPQGFTF